The clone carrying this T cell receptor (beta chain) has just a few counts. The sample is drawn from a study of T-cell memory formation after mild COVID-19. After removal of 0 bases from V and 0 bases from J, the junction contained 2 bases not matched to a gene. Per germline, CDR1 GTSNPN and CDR2 SVGIG (reference sequence). The CDR3 contains 15 residues. TCRdb used MiXCR to reprocess the 5' RACE reads, holding one entry per CDR3 protein. The sample lists roughly 100,000 distinct CDR3 sequences; more than 15% were seen once. This sequence was found in an adult woman who had mild COVID-19 (a few samples of this study predate the infection). Cell type and time point are not known. The chain joins TRBV30 to TRBJ1-5; 7 positions agree with TRBD1. The sample comprised PBMCs or a T cell subset sorted from them (not recorded which). The CDR3 nucleotides read TGTGCCTGGAGTGTGGGGACAGATAGCAATCAGCCCCAGCATTTT. Protein product: CAWSVGTDSNQPQHF.